This TCR beta chain came from a study of T cell changes during pregnancy in multiple sclerosis. Germline V gene lookup returns CDR1 MNHNS and CDR2 SASEGT. The germline V and J ends were trimmed by 3 bases and 0 bases, with 12 bases remaining between them. The CDR3 is 15 residues long. Some clones are missing from TCRdb's copy, which holds only in-frame ones; the method was immunoSEQ multiplex PCR. The sample lists more than 15,000 clones, 80% to 85% occurring once. This receptor was obtained from a female donor in good health, enrolled as a control in a pregnancy study. The rearrangement uses TRBV6-1 and TRBJ2-7; no clear D gene. Sequences were derived from CD8+ T cells from peripheral blood mononuclear cells, sampled in the third trimester of pregnancy. The chain's CDR3 is CASSDGFGSSYEQYF. The DNA of the CDR3 is TGTGCCAGCAGTGACGGGTTTGGTAGCTCCTACGAGCAGTACTTC.